Below, 17 T cell receptor beta chains from the same sample are listed, as sequenced in a study of CD8 T cells in ankylosing spondylitis. One entry per CDR3 protein results from TCRdb running MiXCR on the 5' RACE reads. This table holds 200,000 or so distinct CDR3 sequences, 18% found once. Source material: blood, either unsorted or a sorted T cell fraction (not recorded which). The receptor source for this set is a male donor aged 10-29 years with ankylosing spondylitis or in good health (not recorded which).

This clonotype was observed at least ten times. This chain links TRBV10-3 with TRBJ2-2, with D uncertain. The CDR3 is 13 amino acids. Germline-derived CDR1 and CDR2 are ENHRY and SYGVKD. V lost 6 bases and J lost 1, with 6 bases in between. The CDR3 nucleotides read TGTGCCATCAGGGAGCTGAACACCGGGGAGCTGTTTTTT. The encoded protein is CAIRELNTGELFF.

This clonotype has only a few counts. The chain is built from TRBV7-3 and TRBJ2-1; unclear D gene. Per germline, CDR1 SGHTA and CDR2 FQGTGA. This CDR3 contains 13 residues. V was clipped by 3 bases and J by 6 bases, with 9 bases between them. CDR3 nucleotide sequence: TGTGCCAGCAGCTTCCAGACCCCCAATGAGCAGTTCTTC. The encoded protein is CASSFQTPNEQFF.

At least ten counts were recorded for this clonotype. The chain joins TRBV11-2 to TRBJ2-2; D gene ambiguous. This CDR3 comprises 12 residues. Between the trimmed V and J ends, which lost 3 bases and 4 bases, there was a span of 3 bases. Germline V lookup: CDR1 SGHAT, CDR2 FQNNGV. Here the CDR3 reads CASSLFTGELFF. The CDR3 nucleotides are TGTGCCAGCAGCTTGTTCACCGGGGAGCTGTTTTTT.

This clonotype was seen repeatedly, ten times or more. The J gene is TRBJ1-2, the V gene TRBV12-3 or TRBV12-4, with D possibly matching TRBD1 (6 bases). This CDR3 is 13 amino acids long. Trimming removed 6 bases at V and 5 bases at J, with 13 bases between. This CDR3 is CASSLGTSYGYTF. The CDR3 DNA sequence: TGTGCCAGCAGCCTTGGGACATCTTATGGCTACACCTTC.

This clonotype was counted ten times or more. The gene calls are TRBV4-1 and TRBJ1-2; unclear D gene. Per germline, CDR1 MGHRA and CDR2 YSYEKL. Trimming cost V 1 base and J 3 bases, with 15 bases left between them. This CDR3 contains 16 residues. CDR3 amino acids: CASSQVTLADDYGYTF. The CDR3 coding sequence is TGCGCCAGCAGCCAAGTTACCCTCGCGGATGACTATGGCTACACCTTC.

This clonotype showed up many times. In nucleotides, the CDR3 is TGTGCCAGCAGCAAGACCGACGGTGAAGCTTTCTTT. It specifies CASSKTDGEAFF. The gene calls are TRBV12-3 or TRBV12-4 and TRBJ1-1; no reliable D call. V dropped 6 bases and J dropped 7 bases, with 12 bases sitting between them. The CDR3 runs to 12 residues.

This clonotype was recorded many times. The V gene is TRBV3-1, the J gene TRBJ2-5; 11 bases align to TRBD2. The CDR3 sequence is 14 residues long. The germline V gene encodes CDR1 LGHDT and CDR2 YNNKEL (reference sequence). Trimming cost V 3 bases and J 3 bases; bases outside gene matches: 0. For the CDR3, the DNA is TGTGCCAGCAGCCAGGGACTAGCGGAAGAGACCCAGTACTTC. Translated: CASSQGLAEETQYF.

This clonotype was seen ten or more times. The rearrangement joins TRBV10-3 to TRBJ2-1; a possible D gene is TRBD1 (5 bases). The CDR3 is made up of 17 amino acids. The germline gives CDR1 ENHRY, CDR2 SYGVKD. V lost 5 bases to trimming and J lost 1 base, with 18 bases between them. The CDR3 nucleotides are TGTGCCATCAGTCCAAGAACAGGCTCCACTTCCTACAATGAGCAGTTCTTC. It translates to CAISPRTGSTSYNEQFF.

This clonotype was seen ten or more times. J is TRBJ2-7 and V is TRBV20-1; TRBD1 agrees at 10 bases. V trimming: 6 bases; J trimming: 4 bases; junction bases outside the gene matches: 9. This CDR3 is 14 amino acids long. Germline V gene sequence: CDR1 DFQATT, CDR2 SNEGSKA (reference sequence). CDR3 nucleotides: TGCAGTGCCATTATCCGGGACAGGGGTTACGAGCAGTACTTC. As protein: CSAIIRDRGYEQYF.

This sequence joins TRBV28 and TRBJ2-3, with D perhaps matching TRBD2 (5 bases). The CDR3 covers 13 residues. V lost 2 bases and J 4 bases, leaving 7 bases between the germline ends. Germline V gene data show CDR1 as MDHEN and CDR2 as SYDVKM. The CDR3: CASSLRRADTQYF. The CDR3 DNA is TGTGCCAGCAGTTTAAGGCGGGCAGATACGCAGTATTTT.

This clonotype was observed at least ten times. The genes are TRBV11-2 and TRBJ2-5; 8 bases match TRBD2. Germline CDR1 reads SGHAT; CDR2 reads FQNNGV. The CDR3 consists of 15 residues. J gave up 1 base and V 3 bases, and 4 bases lay outside the gene matches. The CDR3 DNA sequence: TGTGCCAGCAGCTTGTCGGGAGGGGGCCAAGAGACCCAGTACTTC. Its protein product is CASSLSGGGQETQYF.

The V call is TRBV6-5, the J call TRBJ2-1, with 10 bases identical to TRBD1. Germline lookup yields CDR1 MNHEY and CDR2 SVGAGI. Trimming removed 8 bases from V and 6 bases from J; junction bases left unmatched: 13. The CDR3 is 16 residues long. Written as DNA, the CDR3 is TGTGCCAGCTGGAAGACAGGGGGCTTGTCGGGCAATGAGCAGTTCTTC. As protein: CASWKTGGLSGNEQFF.

The chain joins TRBV4-1 to TRBJ1-2; no clear D. V lost 0 bases and J lost 3, with 8 bases in between. The germline CDR1 and CDR2 sequences are MGHRA and YSYEKL. This CDR3 has 14 amino acids. The CDR3 coding sequence is TGCGCCAGCAGCCAAGATCGTGACGACTATGGCTACACCTTC. It is translated as CASSQDRDDYGYTF.

This clonotype was detected ten times or more. CDR3 in amino acids: CASSLETSGMNEQFF. CDR3 nucleotides: TGTGCCAGCAGTTTAGAGACTAGCGGGATGAATGAGCAGTTCTTC. This rearrangement joins TRBV28 to TRBJ2-1; 11 bases are shared with TRBD2. Germline CDR1 is MDHEN and CDR2 is SYDVKM. The CDR3 consists of 15 residues. Unmatched junction bases numbered 4, after V lost 2 bases and J lost 7 bases.

This clonotype was seen at least ten times. The chain uses TRBV5-1 and TRBJ2-5, with D possibly TRBD2 on 5 matching bases. V was shortened by 2 bases and J by 2 bases, with 10 bases between the two germline ends. There are 14 residues in the CDR3. Per germline, CDR1 SGHRS and CDR2 YFSETQ. CDR3 in amino acids: CASSFEGIQETQYF. The CDR3 nucleotides read TGCGCCAGCAGCTTTGAGGGTATACAAGAGACCCAGTACTTC.

The table lists this clonotype with many counts. This chain joins TRBV12-3 or TRBV12-4 and TRBJ2-2, with D unresolved. This CDR3 contains 14 residues. V lost 5 bases to trimming and J lost 0 bases, with 7 bases between them. In DNA, the CDR3 is TGTGCCAGCAGTATGCAGGCGAACACCGGGGAGCTGTTTTTT. Translated, it gives CASSMQANTGELFF.

The V call is TRBV20-1, the J call TRBJ2-5; D is possibly TRBD2 (6 bases). CDR3 length: 15 residues. V was trimmed by 0 bases and J by 2 bases, leaving 13 bases between them. In germline, CDR1 is DFQATT, CDR2 SNEGSKA (reference sequence). This CDR3 reads CSARDSLGGQETQYF. CDR3 coding DNA: TGCAGTGCTAGAGATTCCCTCGGGGGACAAGAGACCCAGTACTTC.